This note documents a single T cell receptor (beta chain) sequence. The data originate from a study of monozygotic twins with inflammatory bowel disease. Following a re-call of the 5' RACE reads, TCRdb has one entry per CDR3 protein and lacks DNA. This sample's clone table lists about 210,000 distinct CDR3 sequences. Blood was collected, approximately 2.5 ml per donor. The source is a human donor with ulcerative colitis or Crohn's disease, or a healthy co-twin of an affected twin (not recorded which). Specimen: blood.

CDR3 amino acids: CASRARRGDFGATNEKLFF. V is TRBV6-1 and J is TRBJ1-4; the TCRdb D gene call, TRBD1, has no DNA to confirm it. Germline assignment: CDR1 MNHNS and CDR2 SASEGT. There are 19 residues in the CDR3.